This T cell receptor (beta chain) was identified in a study of spatial heterogeneity in lung cancer. The study's findings and limits: Counts of expanded alpha and beta TCRs within tumors tracked the tumor nonsynonymous mutation count.

TCRdb itself ran the 5' RACE reads through MiXCR, one entry per CDR3 protein. The sample yields approximately 94,000 distinct CDR3 sequences, approximately 4.4% seen once. The CDR3 is made up of 13 amino acids. The V gene's germline CDR1 is MNHEY and CDR2 SMNVEV (reference sequence). Trimming left V 3 bases short and J 4 bases short, with 10 bases between. This clonotype was observed a handful of times. Its antigen remains unidentified. Time point denoted: sample taken at primary tumor resection. The TCR sequence derives from a male donor with early-stage non-small cell lung cancer. The genes are TRBV27 and TRBJ2-7; the D is unclear. The sample in question was lung tumor tissue, obtained at surgery. The DNA for the CDR3 is TGTGCCAGCAGTTTCGGGCTGATGTACGAGCAGTACTTC. Translated, it gives CASSFGLMYEQYF.